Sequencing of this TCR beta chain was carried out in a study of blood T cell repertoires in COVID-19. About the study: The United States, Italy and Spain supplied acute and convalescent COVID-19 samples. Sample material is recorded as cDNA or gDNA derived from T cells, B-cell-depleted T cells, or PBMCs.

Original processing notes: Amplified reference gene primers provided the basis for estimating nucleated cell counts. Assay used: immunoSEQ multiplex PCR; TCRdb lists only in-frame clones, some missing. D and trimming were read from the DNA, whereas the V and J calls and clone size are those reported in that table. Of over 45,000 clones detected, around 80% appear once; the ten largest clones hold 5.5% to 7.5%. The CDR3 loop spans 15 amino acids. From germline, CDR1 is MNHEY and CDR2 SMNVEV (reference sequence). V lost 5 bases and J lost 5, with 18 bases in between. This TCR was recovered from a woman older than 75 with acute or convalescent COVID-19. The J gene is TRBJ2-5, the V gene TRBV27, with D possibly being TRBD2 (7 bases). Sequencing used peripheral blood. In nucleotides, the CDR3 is TGTGCCAGCAGTCCCCGCCGGGGGGACACGGAGACCCAGTACTTC. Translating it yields CASSPRRGDTETQYF.